A selection of T cell receptor beta chains follows, all from one sample in a study of siplizumab effects on memory and regulatory T cells. Generated by immunoSEQ multiplex PCR, the TCRdb table keeps only in-frame clones and is missing some. The sample lists around 100,000 clones; 80% to 95% were seen once. The specimen sequenced was non-Treg CD4+ T cells sorted from blood. These receptors originate from a human donor in good health. CDR3s include the opening cysteine and the closing phenylalanine or tryptophan. The D gene is left open where the match is weak. The listing skips clone size in some rows; elsewhere it reads once, few, many or a size class.

D gene	clone size	V gene	J gene	CDR3 protein	CDR3 DNA
NA	NA	TRBV5-1	TRBJ1-5	CASSFSGGSNQPQHF	TGCGCCAGCAGCTTTTCGGGGGGCAGCAATCAGCCCCAGCATTTT
TRBD1	NA	TRBV27	TRBJ1-5	CASSFRSDRVSNQPQHF	TGTGCCAGCAGTTTCCGATCGGACAGGGTGAGCAATCAGCCCCAGCATTTT
TRBD2	once	TRBV5-1	TRBJ2-2	CASRPAVAGETGELFF	TGCGCCAGCAGACCAGCTGTAGCGGGAGAAACCGGGGAGCTGTTTTTT
NA	NA	TRBV21-1	TRBJ1-1	CASSATQGANTEAFF	TGTGCCAGCAGCGCAACACAGGGGGCGAACACTGAAGCTTTCTTT
NA	NA	TRBV5-1	TRBJ2-7	CASSVSQRAYEQYF	TGCGCCAGCAGCGTATCACAGAGAGCTTACGAGCAGTACTTC
NA	NA	TRBV7-2	TRBJ2-1	CASTPPSGNEQFF	TGTGCCAGCACCCCCCCGTCGGGCAATGAGCAGTTCTTC
NA	NA	TRBV10-3	TRBJ2-7	CAISGAKGSLEQYF	TGTGCCATCAGTGGGGCAAAGGGCTCACTCGAGCAGTACTTC
TRBD2	NA	TRBV9	TRBJ2-1	CASSVALASGPRPYNEQFF	TGTGCCAGCAGCGTAGCTTTGGCTAGCGGCCCCCGGCCCTACAATGAGCAGTTCTTC
NA	NA	TRBV7-5	TRBJ2-1	CDRNLAGAGNEQFF	TGTGATCGAAATCTGGCGGGAGCAGGCAATGAGCAGTTCTTC
NA	NA	TRBV19	TRBJ1-1	CASTLRGRSEAFF	TGTGCCAGTACCCTCAGGGGCAGGTCTGAAGCTTTCTTT
NA	NA	TRBV5-8	TRBJ2-5	CASSLYSIRETQYF	TGTGCCAGCAGCTTGTATTCAATAAGGGAGACCCAGTACTTC
TRBD2	NA	TRBV5-1	TRBJ2-7	CASSLVLAGGPHEQYF	TGCGCCAGCAGCTTGGTACTAGCGGGAGGGCCCCACGAGCAGTACTTC
NA	NA	TRBV15	TRBJ2-3	CATSLHLASTLTDTQYF	TGTGCCACCAGCTTACACTTAGCGAGTACCCTCACAGATACGCAGTATTTT
TRBD2	NA	TRBV29-1	TRBJ2-1	CSVEMVAGASNEQFF	TGCAGCGTTGAAATGGTAGCGGGAGCTTCCAATGAGCAGTTCTTC
TRBD2	NA	TRBV28	TRBJ2-2	CASSSVIGTSGYGELFF	TGTGCCAGCAGTTCCGTAATCGGGACTAGCGGGTACGGGGAGCTGTTTTTT
NA	NA	TRBV7-8	TRBJ2-7	CASSLPPGSYEQYF	TGTGCCAGCAGCTTGCCCCCGGGGTCCTACGAGCAGTACTTC
TRBD2	NA	TRBV5-1	TRBJ2-3	CASSLRSGGNTDTQYF	TGCGCCAGCAGCTTGCGATCGGGAGGGAACACAGATACGCAGTATTTT
TRBD1	once	TRBV5-1	TRBJ2-1	CASSWGTGQFF	TGCGCCAGCAGCTGGGGGACAGGACAGTTCTTC
NA	NA	TRBV11-2	TRBJ2-7	CASSFPSEQYF	TGTGCCAGCAGCTTCCCCTCCGAGCAGTACTTC
TRBD2	NA	TRBV7-8	TRBJ2-1	CASSFFRSREGRVNEQFF	TGTGCCAGCAGCTTTTTTCGGTCGCGGGAGGGCCGGGTAAATGAGCAGTTCTTC
NA	NA	TRBV15	TRBJ1-2	CATSRDYSYGYTF	TGTGCCACCAGCAGAGATTACAGCTATGGCTACACCTTC
TRBD2	NA	TRBV5-1	TRBJ2-7	CASSGQGFSTSGSPNEQYF	TGCGCCAGCAGCGGACAGGGTTTTTCAACTAGCGGGAGTCCAAACGAGCAGTACTTC
TRBD2	NA	TRBV2	TRBJ2-7	CASSGLAGASGEQYF	TGTGCCAGCAGTGGCCTAGCGGGAGCTTCGGGCGAGCAGTACTTC
NA	NA	TRBV2	TRBJ1-1	CASSGQLNTEAFF	TGTGCCAGCAGTGGACAACTGAACACTGAAGCTTTCTTT
NA	once	TRBV19	TRBJ2-3	CASSIGGATLGDTQYF	TGTGCCAGTAGTATTGGGGGGGCAACCCTGGGAGATACGCAGTATTTT
NA	NA	TRBV5-5	TRBJ2-3	CASSFRGAKTDTQYF	TGTGCCAGCAGCTTCCGGGGGGCGAAGACAGATACGCAGTATTTT
NA	NA	TRBV6-6	TRBJ1-4	CASRKTVTNEKLFF	TGTGCCAGCAGAAAAACGGTTACTAATGAAAAACTGTTTTTT